This T cell receptor (beta chain) derives from a study of OX40 agonist ivuxolimab in advanced cancers. Study details: Cancers in dose escalation were hepatocellular, melanoma, renal cell and head and neck.

Profiled with immunoSEQ multiplex PCR; TCRdb holds only in-frame clones, not every one. The table includes roughly 110,000 clones, around 93% detected once. Study-wide points: Partial responders treated at 0.1-3.0 mg/kg exhibited clonal expansion among the lowest measured. The study did not work out the antigen specificity of the expanded peripheral T cells. CD4+ and CD8+ blood T cells expanded clonally by week 6 at 0.1 to 3.0 mg/kg.

Notes on this clone: Its antigen is unknown.

Sequencing was performed on CD4+ or CD8+ T cells sorted from blood, taken in a trial of the OX40 agonist ivuxolimab. The source is an adult with an advanced solid tumor such as melanoma, head and neck, liver or kidney cancer.

The CDR3 nucleotides are TGTGCCAGCAGCCAAGCTTACCCAGATACGCAGTATTTT. Translated, it gives CASSQAYPDTQYF. This chain joins TRBV4-2 and TRBJ2-3; D unresolved. Germline CDR1 and CDR2: LGHNA and YNFKEQ. The CDR3 sequence is 13 residues long. Trimming shortened V by 1 base and J by 4 bases, and 6 bases separated the two germline ends.